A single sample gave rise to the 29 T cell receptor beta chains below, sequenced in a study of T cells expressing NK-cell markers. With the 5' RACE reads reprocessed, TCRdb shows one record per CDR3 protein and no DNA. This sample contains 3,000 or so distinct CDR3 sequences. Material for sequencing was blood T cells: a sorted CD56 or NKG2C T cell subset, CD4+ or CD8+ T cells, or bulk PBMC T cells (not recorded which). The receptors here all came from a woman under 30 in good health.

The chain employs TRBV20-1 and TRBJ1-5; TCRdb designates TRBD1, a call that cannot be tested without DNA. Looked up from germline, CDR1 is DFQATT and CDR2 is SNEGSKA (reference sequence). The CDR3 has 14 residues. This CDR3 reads CSARAGTENQPQHF.

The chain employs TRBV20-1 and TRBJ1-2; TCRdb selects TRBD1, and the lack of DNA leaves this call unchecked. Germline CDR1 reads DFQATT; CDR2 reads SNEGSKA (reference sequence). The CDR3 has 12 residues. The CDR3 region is CSAAGRLTGYTF.

The CDR3 region is CSADRDPDRETFYEQYF. This chain links TRBV20-1 with TRBJ2-7; TCRdb's D gene call, TRBD1, goes unchecked for lack of DNA. Germline V lookup: CDR1 DFQATT, CDR2 SNEGSKA (reference sequence). This CDR3 region has 17 residues.

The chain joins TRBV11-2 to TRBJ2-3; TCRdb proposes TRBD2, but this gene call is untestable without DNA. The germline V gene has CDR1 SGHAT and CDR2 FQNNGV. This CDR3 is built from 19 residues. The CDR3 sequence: CASSSRGTSGATSTDTQYF.

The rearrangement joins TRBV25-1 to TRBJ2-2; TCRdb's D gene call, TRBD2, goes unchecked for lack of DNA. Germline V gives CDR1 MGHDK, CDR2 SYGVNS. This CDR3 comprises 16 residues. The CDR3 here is CASSERPSGGTGELFF.

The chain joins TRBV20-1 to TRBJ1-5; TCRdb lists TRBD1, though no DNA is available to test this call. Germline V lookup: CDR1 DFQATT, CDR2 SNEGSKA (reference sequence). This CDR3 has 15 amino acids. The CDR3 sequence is CSARNPGQEHQPQHF.

The CDR3 region is CSARSPDQDYEQYF. V is TRBV20-1 and J is TRBJ2-7; TCRdb's D call, TRBD1, is unchecked because there is no DNA. The germline gives CDR1 DFQATT, CDR2 SNEGSKA (reference sequence). The length of the CDR3 is 14 residues.

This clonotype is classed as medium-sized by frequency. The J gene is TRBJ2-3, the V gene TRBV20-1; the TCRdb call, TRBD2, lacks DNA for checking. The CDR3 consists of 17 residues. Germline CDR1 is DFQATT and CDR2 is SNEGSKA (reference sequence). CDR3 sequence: CSAREGLAGVRADTQYF.

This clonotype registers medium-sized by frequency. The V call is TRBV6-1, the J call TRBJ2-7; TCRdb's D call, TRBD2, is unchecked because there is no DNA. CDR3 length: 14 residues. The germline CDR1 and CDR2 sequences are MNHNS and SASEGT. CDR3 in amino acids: CASSETSGSYEQYF.

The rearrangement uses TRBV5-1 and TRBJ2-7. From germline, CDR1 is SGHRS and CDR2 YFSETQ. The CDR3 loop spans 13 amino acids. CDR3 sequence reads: CASSLAWVHEQYF.

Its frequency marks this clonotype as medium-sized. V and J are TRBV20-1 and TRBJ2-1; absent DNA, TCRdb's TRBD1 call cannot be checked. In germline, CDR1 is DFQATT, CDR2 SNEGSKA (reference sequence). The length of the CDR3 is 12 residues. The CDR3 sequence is CSAIRGNNEQFF.

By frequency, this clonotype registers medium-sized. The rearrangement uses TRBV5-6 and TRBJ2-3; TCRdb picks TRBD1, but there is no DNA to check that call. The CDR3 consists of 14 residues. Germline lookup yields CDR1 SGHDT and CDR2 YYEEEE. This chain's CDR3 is CASRFGGGRDTQYF.

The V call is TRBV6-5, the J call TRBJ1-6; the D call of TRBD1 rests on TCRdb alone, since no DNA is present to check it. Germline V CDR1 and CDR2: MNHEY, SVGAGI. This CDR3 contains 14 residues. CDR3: CASSYGEGASPLHF.

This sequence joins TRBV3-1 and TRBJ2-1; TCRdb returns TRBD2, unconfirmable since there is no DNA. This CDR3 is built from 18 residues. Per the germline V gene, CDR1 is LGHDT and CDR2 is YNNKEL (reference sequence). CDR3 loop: CASSQYSLAGVRNNEQFF.

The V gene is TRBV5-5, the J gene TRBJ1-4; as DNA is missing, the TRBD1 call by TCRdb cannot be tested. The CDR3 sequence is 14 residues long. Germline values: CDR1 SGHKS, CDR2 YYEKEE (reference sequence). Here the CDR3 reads CASLEGDDVEKLFF.

This CDR3 reads CASSRGENTIYF. The rearrangement links TRBV12-3 or TRBV12-4 to TRBJ1-3; absent DNA, TCRdb's TRBD1 call cannot be checked. This CDR3 spans 12 amino acids.

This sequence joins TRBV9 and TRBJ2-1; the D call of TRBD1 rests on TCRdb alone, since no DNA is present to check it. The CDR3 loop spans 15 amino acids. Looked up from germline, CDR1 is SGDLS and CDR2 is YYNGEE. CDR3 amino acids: CASSPLRGTYNEQFF. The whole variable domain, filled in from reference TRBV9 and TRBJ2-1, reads DSGVTQTPKHLITATGQRVTLRCSPRSGDLSVYWYQQSLDQGLQFLIQYYNGEERAKGNILERFSAQQFPDLHSELNLSSLELGDSALYFCASSPLRGTYNEQFFGPGTRLTVL.

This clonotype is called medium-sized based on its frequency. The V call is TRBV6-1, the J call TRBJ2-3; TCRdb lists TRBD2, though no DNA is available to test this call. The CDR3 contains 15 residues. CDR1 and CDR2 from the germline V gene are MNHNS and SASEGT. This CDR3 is CASTQGTSHTDTQYF.

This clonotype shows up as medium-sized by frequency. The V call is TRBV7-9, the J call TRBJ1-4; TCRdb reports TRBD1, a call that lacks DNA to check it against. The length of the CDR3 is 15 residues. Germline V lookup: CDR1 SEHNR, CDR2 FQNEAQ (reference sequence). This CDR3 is CASSSTEQANEKLFF.

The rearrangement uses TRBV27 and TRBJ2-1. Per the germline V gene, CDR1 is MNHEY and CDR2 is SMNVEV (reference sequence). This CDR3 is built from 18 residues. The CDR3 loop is CASSFIALGGRANNEQFF.

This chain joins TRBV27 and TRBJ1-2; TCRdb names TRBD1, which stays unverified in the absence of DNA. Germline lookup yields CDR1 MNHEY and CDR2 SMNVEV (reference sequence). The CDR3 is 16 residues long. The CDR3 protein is CASSPLGTVVFYGYTF.

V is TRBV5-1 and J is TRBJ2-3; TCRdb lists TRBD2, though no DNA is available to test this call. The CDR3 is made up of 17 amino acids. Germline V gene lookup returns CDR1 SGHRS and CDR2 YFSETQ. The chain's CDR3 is CASSPHRGTSGTDTQYF.

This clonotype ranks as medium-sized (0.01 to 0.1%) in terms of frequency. CDR3 amino acids: CASSEASGEQETQYF. The genes are TRBV6-1 and TRBJ2-5; absent DNA, TCRdb's TRBD2 call cannot be checked. The CDR3 length is 15 residues. Germline V gene data show CDR1 as MNHNS and CDR2 as SASEGT.

This CDR3 is CASSLEVGLAGGHEQYF. The chain combines TRBV7-9 with TRBJ2-7; TCRdb lists TRBD2, though no DNA is available to test this call. The CDR3 is 17 amino acids. Per the germline V gene, CDR1 is SEHNR and CDR2 is FQNEAQ (reference sequence). The variable domain in full, completed from reference TRBV7-9 and TRBJ2-7, reads DTGVSQNPRHKITKRGQNVTFRCDPISEHNRLYWYRQTLGQGPEFLTYFQNEAQLEKSRLLSDRFSAERPKGSFSTLEIQRTEQGDSAMYLCASSLEVGLAGGHEQYFGPGTRLTVT.

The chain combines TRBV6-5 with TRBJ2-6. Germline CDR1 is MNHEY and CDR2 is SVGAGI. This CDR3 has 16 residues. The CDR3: CASSYSTGSGANVLTF.

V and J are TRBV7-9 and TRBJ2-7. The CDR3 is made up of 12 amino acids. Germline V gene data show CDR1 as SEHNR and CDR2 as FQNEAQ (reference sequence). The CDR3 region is CASSLVFYEQYF.

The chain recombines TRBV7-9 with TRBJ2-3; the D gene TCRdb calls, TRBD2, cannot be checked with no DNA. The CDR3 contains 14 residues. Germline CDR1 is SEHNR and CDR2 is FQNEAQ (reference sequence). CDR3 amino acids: CASSLRAEGDTQYF.

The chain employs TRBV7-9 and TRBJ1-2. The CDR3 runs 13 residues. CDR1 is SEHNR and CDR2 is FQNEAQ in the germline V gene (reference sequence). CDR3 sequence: CASSFIPQNGYTF.

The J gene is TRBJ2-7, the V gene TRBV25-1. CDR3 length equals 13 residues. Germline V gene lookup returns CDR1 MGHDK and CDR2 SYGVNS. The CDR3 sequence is CASSDTKHYEQYF.